This T cell receptor (beta chain) was recovered during a study of cytomegalovirus exposure and HLA in healthy donors. This PCR relied on a set of 60 Vbeta primers and 13 Jbeta primers. The repertoire was sequenced with immunoSEQ multiplex PCR; TCRdb's copy has only in-frame clones and lacks some. The data show about 160,000 clones, over 80% seen once. The V gene's germline CDR1 is ENHRY and CDR2 SYGVKD. Trimming shortened V by 4 bases and J by 5 bases, and 11 bases separated the two germline ends. The CDR3 has 13 amino acids. A word on this clone: Its target is unknown.

Study-level results: Other equally common chains were less clonally expanded than HLA-associated TCR beta chains, a later analysis showed. Later analysis identified a missense DCLRE1C variant that was linked to TCR beta V- and J-gene trimming.

Sequencing was performed on PBMCs. The sequence derives from a male donor in good health and CMV-seropositive. The chain recombines TRBV10-3 with TRBJ1-2; D perhaps matches TRBD1 (5 bases). In DNA form, the CDR3 reads TGTGCCATCAGTGCCGAACGGACATATGGCTACACCTTC. Its protein is CAISAERTYGYTF.